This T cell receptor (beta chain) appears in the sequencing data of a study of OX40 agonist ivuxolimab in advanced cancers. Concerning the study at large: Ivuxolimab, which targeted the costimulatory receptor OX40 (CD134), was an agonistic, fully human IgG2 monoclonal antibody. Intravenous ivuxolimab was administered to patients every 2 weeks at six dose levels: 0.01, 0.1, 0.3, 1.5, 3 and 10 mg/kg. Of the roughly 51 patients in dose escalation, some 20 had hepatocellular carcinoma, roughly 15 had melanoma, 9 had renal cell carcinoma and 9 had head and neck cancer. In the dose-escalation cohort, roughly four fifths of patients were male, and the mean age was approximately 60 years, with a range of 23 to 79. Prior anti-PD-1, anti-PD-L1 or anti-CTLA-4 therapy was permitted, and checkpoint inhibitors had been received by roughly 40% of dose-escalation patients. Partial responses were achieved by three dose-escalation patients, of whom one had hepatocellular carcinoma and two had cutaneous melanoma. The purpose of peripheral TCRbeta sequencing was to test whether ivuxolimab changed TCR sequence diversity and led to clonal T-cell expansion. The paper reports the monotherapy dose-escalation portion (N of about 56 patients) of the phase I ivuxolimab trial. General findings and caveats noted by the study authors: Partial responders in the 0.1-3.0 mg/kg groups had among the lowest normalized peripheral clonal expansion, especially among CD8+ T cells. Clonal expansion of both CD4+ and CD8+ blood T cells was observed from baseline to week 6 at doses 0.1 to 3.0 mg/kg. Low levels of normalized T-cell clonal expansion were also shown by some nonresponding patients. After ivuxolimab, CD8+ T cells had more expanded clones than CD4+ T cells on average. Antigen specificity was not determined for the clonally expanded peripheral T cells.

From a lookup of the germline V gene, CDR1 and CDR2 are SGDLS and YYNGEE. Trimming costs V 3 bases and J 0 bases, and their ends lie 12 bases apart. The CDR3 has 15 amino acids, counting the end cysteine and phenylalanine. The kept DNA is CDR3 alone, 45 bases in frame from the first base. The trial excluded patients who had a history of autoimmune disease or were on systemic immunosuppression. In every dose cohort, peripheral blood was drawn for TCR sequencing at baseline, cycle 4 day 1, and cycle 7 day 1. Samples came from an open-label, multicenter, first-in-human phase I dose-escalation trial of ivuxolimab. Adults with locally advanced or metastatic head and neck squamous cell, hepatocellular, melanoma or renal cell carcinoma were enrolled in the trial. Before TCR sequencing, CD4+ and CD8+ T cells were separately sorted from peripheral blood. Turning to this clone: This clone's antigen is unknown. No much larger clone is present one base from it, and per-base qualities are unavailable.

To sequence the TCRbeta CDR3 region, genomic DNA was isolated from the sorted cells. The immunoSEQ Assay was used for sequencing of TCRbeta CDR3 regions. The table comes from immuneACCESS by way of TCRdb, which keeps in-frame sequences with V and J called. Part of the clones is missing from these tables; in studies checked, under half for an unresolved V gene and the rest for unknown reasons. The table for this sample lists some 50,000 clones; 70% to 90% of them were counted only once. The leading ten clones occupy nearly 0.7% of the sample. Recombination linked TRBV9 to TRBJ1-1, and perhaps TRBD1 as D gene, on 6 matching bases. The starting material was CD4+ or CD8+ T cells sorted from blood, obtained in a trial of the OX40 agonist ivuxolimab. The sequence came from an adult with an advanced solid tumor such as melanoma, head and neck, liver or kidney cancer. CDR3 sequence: CASSAITGMNTEAFF. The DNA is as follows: TGTGCCAGCAGCGCCATTACAGGGATGAACACTGAAGCTTTCTTT.